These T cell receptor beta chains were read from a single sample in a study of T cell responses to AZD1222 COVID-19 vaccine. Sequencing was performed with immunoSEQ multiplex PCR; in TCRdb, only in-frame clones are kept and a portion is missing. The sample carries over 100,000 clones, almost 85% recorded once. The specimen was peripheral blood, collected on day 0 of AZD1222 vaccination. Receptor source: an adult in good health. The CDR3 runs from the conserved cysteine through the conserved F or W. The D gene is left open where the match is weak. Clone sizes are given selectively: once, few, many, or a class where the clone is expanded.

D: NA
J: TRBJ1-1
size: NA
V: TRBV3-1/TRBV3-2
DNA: TGTGCCAGCAGCCAAGTGGATGGACTTGAAGCTTTCTTT
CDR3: CASSQVDGLEAFF

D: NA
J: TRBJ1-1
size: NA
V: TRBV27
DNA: TGTGCCAGCAGTGCAGGGTCTCACACTGAAGCTTTCTTT
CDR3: CASSAGSHTEAFF

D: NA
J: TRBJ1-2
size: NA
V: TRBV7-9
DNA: TGTGCCAGCAGCTTATGGGGGGCGGCTAACTATGGCTACACCTTC
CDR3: CASSLWGAANYGYTF

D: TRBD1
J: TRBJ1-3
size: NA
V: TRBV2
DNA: TGTGCCAGCGGACAGGAAGGAAACACCATATATTTT
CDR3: CASGQEGNTIYF

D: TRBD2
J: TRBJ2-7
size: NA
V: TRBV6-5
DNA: TGTGCCAGCAGTTACTCGTTTGGGGGAGGGACCTACGAGCAGTACTTC
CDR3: CASSYSFGGGTYEQYF

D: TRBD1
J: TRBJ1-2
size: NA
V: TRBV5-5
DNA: TGTGCCAGCAGCTTGGATGACAGGGCGCACTATGGCTACACCTTC
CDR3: CASSLDDRAHYGYTF

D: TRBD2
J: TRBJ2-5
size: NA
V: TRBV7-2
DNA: TGTGCCAGCAGCCCAAAACGGGGGGGCCAAGAGACCCAGTACTTC
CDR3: CASSPKRGGQETQYF

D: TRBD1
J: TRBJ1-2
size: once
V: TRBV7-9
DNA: TGTGCCAGCAGCTTAGCGCACAGGGGCTATGGCTACACCTTC
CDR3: CASSLAHRGYGYTF

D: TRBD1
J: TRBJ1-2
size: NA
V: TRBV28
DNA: TGTGCCAGCAGTTACGGCGGGGGGACAGGGGGCACGGGCTATGGCTACACCTTC
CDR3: CASSYGGGTGGTGYGYTF

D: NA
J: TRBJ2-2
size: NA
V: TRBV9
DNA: TGTGCCAGCAGCCCTTCGTTGGCCCCCGGGGAGCTGTTTTTT
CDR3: CASSPSLAPGELFF

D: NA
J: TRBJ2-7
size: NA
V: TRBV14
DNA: TGTGCCAGCAGCCGACTAGTAGCCGGGATCGGGGCCTACGAGCAGTACTTC
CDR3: CASSRLVAGIGAYEQYF

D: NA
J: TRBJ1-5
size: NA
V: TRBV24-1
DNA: TGTGCCACCAGTGATTTCGGGCGACTGCGTAGGACAGTCAACAATCAGCCCCAGCATTTT
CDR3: CATSDFGRLRRTVNNQPQHF

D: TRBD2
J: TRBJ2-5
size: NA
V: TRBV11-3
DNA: TGTGCCAGCAGCTTAGAGGCACTAGCGGGAGGGACCCAGTACTTC
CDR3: CASSLEALAGGTQYF

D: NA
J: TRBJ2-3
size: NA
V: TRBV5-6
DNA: TGTGCCAGCAGCTTGATGGGGGGCCAGACAGATACGCAGTATTTT
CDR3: CASSLMGGQTDTQYF

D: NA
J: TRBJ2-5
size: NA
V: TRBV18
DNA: TGTGCCAGCTCACCACCGCCCCAAGAGACCCAGTACTTC
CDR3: CASSPPPQETQYF

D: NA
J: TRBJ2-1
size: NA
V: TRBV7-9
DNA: TGTGCCAGCAGCTTCAGGGAAAAGACCTACAATGAGCAGTTCTTC
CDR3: CASSFREKTYNEQFF

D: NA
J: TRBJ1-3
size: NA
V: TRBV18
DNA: TGTGCCAGCTCACCGACAGGCTCTGGAAACACCATATATTTT
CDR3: CASSPTGSGNTIYF

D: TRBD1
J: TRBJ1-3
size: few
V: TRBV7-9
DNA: TGTGCCAGCAGCGTCCTCGGGGACAGGATATATTTT
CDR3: CASSVLGDRIYF